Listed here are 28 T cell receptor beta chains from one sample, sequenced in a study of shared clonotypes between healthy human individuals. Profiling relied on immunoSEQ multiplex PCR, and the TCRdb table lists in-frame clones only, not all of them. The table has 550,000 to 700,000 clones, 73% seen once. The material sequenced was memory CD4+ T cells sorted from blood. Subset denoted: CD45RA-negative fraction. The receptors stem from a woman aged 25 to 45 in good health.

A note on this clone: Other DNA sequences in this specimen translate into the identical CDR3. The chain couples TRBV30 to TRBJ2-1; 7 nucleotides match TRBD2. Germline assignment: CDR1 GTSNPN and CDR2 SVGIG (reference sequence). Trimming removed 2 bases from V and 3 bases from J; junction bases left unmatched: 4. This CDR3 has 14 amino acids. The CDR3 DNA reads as TGTGCCTGGAGTAGTGGCGGGAGCTACAATGAGCAGTTCTTC. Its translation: CAWSSGGSYNEQFF.

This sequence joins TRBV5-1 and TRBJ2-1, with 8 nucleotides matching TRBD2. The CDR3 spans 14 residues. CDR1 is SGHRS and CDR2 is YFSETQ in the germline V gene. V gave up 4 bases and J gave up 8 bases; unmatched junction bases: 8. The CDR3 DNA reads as TGCGCCAGCAGCCAAACCACTAGCGGCGATGAGCAGTTCTTC. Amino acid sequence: CASSQTTSGDEQFF.

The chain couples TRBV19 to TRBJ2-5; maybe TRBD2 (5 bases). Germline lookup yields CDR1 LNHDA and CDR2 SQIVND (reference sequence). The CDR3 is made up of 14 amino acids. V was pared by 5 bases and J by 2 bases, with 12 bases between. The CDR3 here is CASSGSGSQETQYF. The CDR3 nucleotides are TGTGCCAGTAGTGGGAGCGGATCTCAAGAGACCCAGTACTTC.

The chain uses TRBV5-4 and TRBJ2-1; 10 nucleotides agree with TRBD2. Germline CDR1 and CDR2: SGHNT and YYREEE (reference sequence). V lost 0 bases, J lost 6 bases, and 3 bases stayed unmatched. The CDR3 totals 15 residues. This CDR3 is CASSLGPSGGNEQFF. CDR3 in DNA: TGTGCCAGCAGCTTGGGGCCTAGCGGGGGCAATGAGCAGTTCTTC.

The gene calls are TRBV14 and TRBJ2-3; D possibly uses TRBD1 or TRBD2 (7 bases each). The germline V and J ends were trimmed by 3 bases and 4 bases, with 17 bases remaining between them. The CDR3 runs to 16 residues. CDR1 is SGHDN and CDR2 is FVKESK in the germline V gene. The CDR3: CASSHLRGGGADTQYF. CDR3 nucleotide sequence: TGTGCCAGCAGCCATCTCAGGGGGGGTGGAGCAGATACGCAGTATTTT.

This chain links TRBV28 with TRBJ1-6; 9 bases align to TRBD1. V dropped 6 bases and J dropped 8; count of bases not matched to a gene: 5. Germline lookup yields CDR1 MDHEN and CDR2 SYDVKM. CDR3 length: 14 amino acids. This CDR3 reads CASRQGARDSPLHF. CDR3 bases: TGTGCCAGCAGACAGGGGGCGCGTGATTCACCCCTCCACTTT.

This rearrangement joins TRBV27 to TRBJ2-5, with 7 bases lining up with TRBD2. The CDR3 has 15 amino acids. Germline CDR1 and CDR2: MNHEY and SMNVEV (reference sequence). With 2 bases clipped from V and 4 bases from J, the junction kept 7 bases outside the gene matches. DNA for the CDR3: TGTGCCAGCAGTTTAGCGGCGGGAGAGTCAGAGACCCAGTACTTC. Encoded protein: CASSLAAGESETQYF.

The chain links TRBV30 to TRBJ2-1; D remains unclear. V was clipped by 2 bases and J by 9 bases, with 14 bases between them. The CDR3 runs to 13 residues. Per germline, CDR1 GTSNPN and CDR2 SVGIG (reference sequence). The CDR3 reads CAWSQAVATEQFF. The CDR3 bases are TGTGCCTGGAGTCAGGCCGTCGCGACTGAGCAGTTCTTC.

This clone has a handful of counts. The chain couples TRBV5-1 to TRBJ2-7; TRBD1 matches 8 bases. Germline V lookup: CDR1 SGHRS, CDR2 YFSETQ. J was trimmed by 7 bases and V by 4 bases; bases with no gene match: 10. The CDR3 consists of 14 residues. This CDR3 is CASSATGGTGEQYF. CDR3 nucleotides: TGCGCCAGCAGCGCAACAGGGGGAACGGGGGAGCAGTACTTC.

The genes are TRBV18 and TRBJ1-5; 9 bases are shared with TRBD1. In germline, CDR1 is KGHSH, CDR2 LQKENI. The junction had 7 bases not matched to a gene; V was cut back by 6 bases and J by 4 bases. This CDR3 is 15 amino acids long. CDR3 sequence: CASSPGQGINQPQHF. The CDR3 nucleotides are TGTGCCAGCTCCCCGGGACAGGGAATAAATCAGCCCCAGCATTTT. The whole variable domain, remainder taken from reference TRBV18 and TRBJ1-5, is NAGVMQNPRHLVRRRGQEARLRCSPMKGHSHVYWYRQLPEEGLKFMVYLQKENIIDESGMPKERFSAEFPKEGPSILRIQQVVRGDSAAYFCASSPGQGINQPQHFGDGTRLSIL.

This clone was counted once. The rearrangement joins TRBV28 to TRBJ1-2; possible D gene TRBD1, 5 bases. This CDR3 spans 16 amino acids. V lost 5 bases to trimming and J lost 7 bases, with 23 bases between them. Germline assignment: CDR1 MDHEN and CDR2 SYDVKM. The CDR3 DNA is TGTGCCAGCAGTCCCGCGGGGCGTCCTAGGGGCCGTGGCTACACCTTC. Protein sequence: CASSPAGRPRGRGYTF.

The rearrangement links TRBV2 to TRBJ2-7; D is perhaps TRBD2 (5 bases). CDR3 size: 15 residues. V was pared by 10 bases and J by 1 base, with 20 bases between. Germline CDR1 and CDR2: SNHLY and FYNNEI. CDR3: CAIPRFGESSYEQYF. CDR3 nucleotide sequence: TGTGCCATCCCGCGGTTCGGGGAGTCGTCCTACGAGCAGTACTTC.

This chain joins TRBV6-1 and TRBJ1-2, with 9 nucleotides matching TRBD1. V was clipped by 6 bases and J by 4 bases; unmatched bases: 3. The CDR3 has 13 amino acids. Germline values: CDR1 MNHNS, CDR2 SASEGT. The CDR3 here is CASSTGGAYGYTF. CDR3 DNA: TGTGCCAGCAGCACAGGGGGCGCCTATGGCTACACCTTC.

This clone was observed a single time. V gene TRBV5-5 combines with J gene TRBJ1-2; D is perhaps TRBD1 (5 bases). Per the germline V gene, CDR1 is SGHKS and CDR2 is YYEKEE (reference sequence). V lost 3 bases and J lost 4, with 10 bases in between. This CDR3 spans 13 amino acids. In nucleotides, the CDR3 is TGTGCCAGCAGCTGGGGGGACGCCTATGGCTACACCTTC. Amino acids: CASSWGDAYGYTF. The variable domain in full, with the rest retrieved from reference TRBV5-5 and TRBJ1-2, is DAGVTQSPTHLIKTRGQQVTLRCSPISGHKSVSWYQQVLGQGPQFIFQYYEKEERGRGNFPDRFSARQFPNYSSELNVNALLLGDSALYLCASSWGDAYGYTFGSGTRLTVV.

The CDR3 DNA follows: TGTGCCAGCAGCCCAGTGGCCTCTGGAAACACCATATATTTT. Translation gives CASSPVASGNTIYF. The V and J genes are TRBV25-1 and TRBJ1-3; the D is unclear. The ends were cut back, 6 bases at V and 0 bases at J, with 9 bases in the middle. Germline V gene sequence: CDR1 MGHDK, CDR2 SYGVNS. This CDR3 is 14 amino acids long.

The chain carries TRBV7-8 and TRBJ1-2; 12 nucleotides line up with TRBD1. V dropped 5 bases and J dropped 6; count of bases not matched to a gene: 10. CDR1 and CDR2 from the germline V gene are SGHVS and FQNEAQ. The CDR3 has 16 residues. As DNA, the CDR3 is TGTGCCAGCAGCCTAAACCCGGGACAGGGGGCGAATGGCTACACCTTC. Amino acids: CASSLNPGQGANGYTF.

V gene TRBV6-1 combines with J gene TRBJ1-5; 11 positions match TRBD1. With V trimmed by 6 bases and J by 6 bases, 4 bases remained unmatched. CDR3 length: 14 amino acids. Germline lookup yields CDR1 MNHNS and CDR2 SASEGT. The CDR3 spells CASRRDRGGQPQHF. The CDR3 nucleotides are TGTGCCAGCAGAAGGGACAGGGGGGGTCAGCCCCAGCATTTT.

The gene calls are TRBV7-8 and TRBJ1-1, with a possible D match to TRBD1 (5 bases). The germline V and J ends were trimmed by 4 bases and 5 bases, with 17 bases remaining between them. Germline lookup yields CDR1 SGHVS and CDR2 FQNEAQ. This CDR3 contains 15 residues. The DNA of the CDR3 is TGTGCCAGCAGCTCCCGGTTGGGGTCAGGGACTGAAGCTTTCTTT. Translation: CASSSRLGSGTEAFF.

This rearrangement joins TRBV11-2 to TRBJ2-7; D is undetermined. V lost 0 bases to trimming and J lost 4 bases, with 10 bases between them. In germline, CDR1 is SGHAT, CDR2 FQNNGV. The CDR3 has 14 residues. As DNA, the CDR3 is TGTGCCAGCAGCTTAGAAAGATTTAGTTACGAGCAGTACTTC. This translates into CASSLERFSYEQYF.

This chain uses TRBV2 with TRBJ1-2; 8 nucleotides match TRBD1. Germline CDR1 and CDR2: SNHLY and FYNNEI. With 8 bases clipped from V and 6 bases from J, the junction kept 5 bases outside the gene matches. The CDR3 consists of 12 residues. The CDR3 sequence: CASGQGANGYTF. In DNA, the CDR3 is TGTGCCAGCGGTCAGGGGGCCAATGGCTACACCTTC. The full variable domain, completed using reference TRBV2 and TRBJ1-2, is EPEVTQTPSHQVTQMGQEVILRCVPISNHLYFYWYRQILGQKVEFLVSFYNNEISEKSEIFDDQFSVERPDGSNFTLKIRSTKLEDSAMYFCASGQGANGYTFGSGTRLTVV.

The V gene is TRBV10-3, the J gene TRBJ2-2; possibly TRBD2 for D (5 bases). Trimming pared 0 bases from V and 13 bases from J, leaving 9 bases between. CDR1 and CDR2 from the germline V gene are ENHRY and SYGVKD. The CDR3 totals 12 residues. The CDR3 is CAISESGRALFF. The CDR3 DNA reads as TGTGCCATCAGTGAGTCTGGGAGAGCGCTGTTTTTT.

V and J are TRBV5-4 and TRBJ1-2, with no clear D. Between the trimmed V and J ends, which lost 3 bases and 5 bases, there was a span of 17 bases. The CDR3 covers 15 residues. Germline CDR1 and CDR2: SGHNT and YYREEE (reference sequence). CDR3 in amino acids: CASSYGGVAVYGYTF. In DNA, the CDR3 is TGTGCCAGCAGCTATGGAGGAGTAGCAGTATATGGCTACACCTTC.

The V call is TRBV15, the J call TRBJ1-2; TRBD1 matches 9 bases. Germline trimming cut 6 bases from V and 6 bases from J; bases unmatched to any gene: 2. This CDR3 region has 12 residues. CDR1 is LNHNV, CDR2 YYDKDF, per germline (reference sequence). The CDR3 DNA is TGTGCCACCAGACAGGGGGCGCATGGCTACACCTTC. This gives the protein CATRQGAHGYTF. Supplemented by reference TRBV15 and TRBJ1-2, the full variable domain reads DAMVIQNPRYQVTQFGKPVTLSCSQTLNHNVMYWYQQKSSQAPKLLFHYYDKDFNNEADTPDNFQSRRPNTSFCFLDIRSPGLGDTAMYLCATRQGAHGYTFGSGTRLTVV.

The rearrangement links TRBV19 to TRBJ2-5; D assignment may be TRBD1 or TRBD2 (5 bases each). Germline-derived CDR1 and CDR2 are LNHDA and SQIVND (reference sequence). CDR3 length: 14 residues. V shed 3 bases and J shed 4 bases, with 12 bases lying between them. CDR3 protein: CASSIQGPGETQYF. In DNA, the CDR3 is TGTGCCAGTAGTATCCAGGGACCTGGAGAGACCCAGTACTTC.

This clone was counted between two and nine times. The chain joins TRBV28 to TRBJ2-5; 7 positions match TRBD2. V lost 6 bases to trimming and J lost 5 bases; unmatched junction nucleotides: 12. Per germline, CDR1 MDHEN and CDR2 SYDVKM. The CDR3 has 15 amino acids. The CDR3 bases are TGTGCCAGCAGCACCTCCTGGGGGGGGTTGGAGACCCAGTACTTC. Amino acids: CASSTSWGGLETQYF.

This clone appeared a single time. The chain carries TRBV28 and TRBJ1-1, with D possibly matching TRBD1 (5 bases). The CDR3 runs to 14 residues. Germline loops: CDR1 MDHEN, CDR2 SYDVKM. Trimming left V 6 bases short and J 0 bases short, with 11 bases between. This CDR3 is CASRKTVMNTEAFF. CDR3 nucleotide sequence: TGTGCCAGCAGAAAGACAGTTATGAACACTGAAGCTTTCTTT.

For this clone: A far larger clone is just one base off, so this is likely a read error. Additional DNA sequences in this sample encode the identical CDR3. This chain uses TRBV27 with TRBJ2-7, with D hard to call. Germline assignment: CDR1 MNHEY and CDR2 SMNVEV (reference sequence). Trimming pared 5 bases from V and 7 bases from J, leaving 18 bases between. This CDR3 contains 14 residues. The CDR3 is CASSPRLLVGEQYF. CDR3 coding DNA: TGTGCCAGCAGTCCCCGGTTGTTGGTGGGGGAGCAGTACTTC.

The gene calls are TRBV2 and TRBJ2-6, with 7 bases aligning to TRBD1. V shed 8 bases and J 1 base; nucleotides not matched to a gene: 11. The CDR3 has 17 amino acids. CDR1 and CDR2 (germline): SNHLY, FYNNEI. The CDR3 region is CASRRDSLLSGANVLTF. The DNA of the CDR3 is TGTGCCAGCCGCCGGGACAGTTTATTGTCTGGGGCCAACGTCCTGACTTTC.